Listed below are T cell receptor beta chains from one sample, sequenced in a study of blood T cell repertoires in COVID-19. Some clones are missing from TCRdb's copy, which holds only in-frame ones; the method was immunoSEQ multiplex PCR. The profile shows 150,000 or so clones, around nine tenths of them singletons. The sequenced sample was PBMCs or T cells enriched from blood (not recorded which). Source of these receptors: a woman aged 45-60 years who had recovered from COVID-19. The CDR3 runs from the conserved cysteine through the conserved F or W. D genes are given only for firm matches. Size is stated for part of the rows, as once, few or many counts, or as a class when the clone is expanded.

J gene: TRBJ1-5
clone size: few
D gene: .
V gene: TRBV7-9
CDR3 DNA: TGTGCCAGCAGCTCCGCCAGGGGCAGCAATCAGCCCCAGCATTTT
CDR3 protein: CASSSARGSNQPQHF

J gene: TRBJ2-7
clone size: few
D gene: TRBD1
V gene: TRBV7-9
CDR3 DNA: TGTGCCAGCAGCTCCGGGACAGGGCGTCACGAGCAGTACTTC
CDR3 protein: CASSSGTGRHEQYF

J gene: TRBJ1-1
clone size: .
D gene: .
V gene: TRBV7-9
CDR3 DNA: TGTGCCAGCAGCTTGAGCGGGTCCAGCGCTGAAGCTTTCTTT
CDR3 protein: CASSLSGSSAEAFF

J gene: TRBJ2-5
clone size: few
D gene: TRBD2
V gene: TRBV2
CDR3 DNA: TGTGCCAGCTCCCTAGGGGTGGGGGGGACTCAAGAGACCCAGTACTTC
CDR3 protein: CASSLGVGGTQETQYF

J gene: TRBJ1-1
clone size: .
D gene: TRBD1
V gene: TRBV29-1
CDR3 DNA: TGCAGCGTTGAGACAGGGACGAACACTGAAGCTTTCTTT
CDR3 protein: CSVETGTNTEAFF

J gene: TRBJ2-5
clone size: .
D gene: .
V gene: TRBV5-1
CDR3 DNA: TGCGCCAGCGGGGTCCGGGGGGCTCAAGAGACCCAGTACTTC
CDR3 protein: CASGVRGAQETQYF

J gene: TRBJ1-1
clone size: .
D gene: .
V gene: TRBV18
CDR3 DNA: TGTGCCAGCTCACCACCGGTCGGGTCCCCTCAGAACACTGAAGCTTTCTTT
CDR3 protein: CASSPPVGSPQNTEAFF

J gene: TRBJ2-5
clone size: once
D gene: .
V gene: TRBV7-8
CDR3 DNA: TGTGCCAGCAGCTCCGGGTCGGGGACCCAGTACTTC
CDR3 protein: CASSSGSGTQYF

J gene: TRBJ1-3
clone size: .
D gene: TRBD1
V gene: TRBV6-5
CDR3 DNA: TGTGCCAGCACCTGGACAGGGGGAAACACCATATATTTT
CDR3 protein: CASTWTGGNTIYF

J gene: TRBJ1-2
clone size: .
D gene: TRBD1
V gene: TRBV10-2
CDR3 DNA: TGCGCCAGCACTTCGGACAGGGGGCTCGATGGCTACACCTTC
CDR3 protein: CASTSDRGLDGYTF

J gene: TRBJ2-3
clone size: .
D gene: TRBD2
V gene: TRBV5-1
CDR3 DNA: TGCGCCAGCAGCCTGGATAGCGGGGGCGGAACAGATACGCAGTATTTT
CDR3 protein: CASSLDSGGGTDTQYF

J gene: TRBJ2-5
clone size: few
D gene: .
V gene: TRBV14
CDR3 DNA: TGTGCCAGCAGCCTATCACAGGGTTGGGAGACCCAGTACTTC
CDR3 protein: CASSLSQGWETQYF

J gene: TRBJ1-2
clone size: .
D gene: TRBD1
V gene: TRBV6-2/TRBV6-3
CDR3 DNA: TGTGCCAGCACCCCGACAGGGGGCTATCAGAGCTACACCTTC
CDR3 protein: CASTPTGGYQSYTF

J gene: TRBJ1-6
clone size: once
D gene: .
V gene: TRBV19
CDR3 DNA: TGTGCCAGTAAGGGAGTCGTAAATTCACCCCTCCACTTT
CDR3 protein: CASKGVVNSPLHF

J gene: TRBJ2-7
clone size: .
D gene: TRBD1
V gene: TRBV5-4
CDR3 DNA: TGTGCCAGCAGCTCGACAGGGGTATCCTACGAGCAGTACTTC
CDR3 protein: CASSSTGVSYEQYF

J gene: TRBJ2-1
clone size: .
D gene: TRBD2
V gene: TRBV9
CDR3 DNA: TGTGCCAGCAGCGAGGGGTCTCTAGCGGGGGAGCAGTTCTTC
CDR3 protein: CASSEGSLAGEQFF

J gene: TRBJ1-5
clone size: .
D gene: .
V gene: TRBV12-1
CDR3 DNA: TGTGCCAGCAGCTCCCCCCATAGCAGCAATCAGCCCCAGCATTTT
CDR3 protein: CASSSPHSSNQPQHF

J gene: TRBJ1-4
clone size: .
D gene: TRBD1
V gene: TRBV6-5
CDR3 DNA: TGTGCCAGCAGGCCCAGGGGGCGCGTCGAAAAACTGTTTTTT
CDR3 protein: CASRPRGRVEKLFF

J gene: TRBJ2-1
clone size: .
D gene: .
V gene: TRBV11-3
CDR3 DNA: TGTGCCAGCAGCAGCCGGACAGACTACAATGAGCAGTTCTTC
CDR3 protein: CASSSRTDYNEQFF

J gene: TRBJ1-1
clone size: .
D gene: .
V gene: TRBV27
CDR3 DNA: TGTGCCAGCAGTTTACGGGGGTTCAACACTGAAGCTTTCTTT
CDR3 protein: CASSLRGFNTEAFF

J gene: TRBJ1-1
clone size: .
D gene: .
V gene: TRBV5-5
CDR3 DNA: TGTGCCAGCAGCTGGGGGGGTGGCACTGAAGCTTTCTTT
CDR3 protein: CASSWGGGTEAFF

J gene: TRBJ1-6
clone size: .
D gene: TRBD1
V gene: TRBV5-1
CDR3 DNA: TGCGCCAGCAGCTTTGGACAGGCTAGCTCCTATAATTCACCCCTCCACTTT
CDR3 protein: CASSFGQASSYNSPLHF

J gene: TRBJ2-3
clone size: .
D gene: TRBD2
V gene: TRBV7-9
CDR3 DNA: TGTGCCAGCAGCCCGGACCTCGGGAGGGGAGGAGATACGCAGTATTTT
CDR3 protein: CASSPDLGRGGDTQYF

J gene: TRBJ1-6
clone size: once
D gene: TRBD1
V gene: TRBV6-6
CDR3 DNA: TGTGCCAGCAGTGAGCCGGGACAGACAAATTCACCCCTCCACTTT
CDR3 protein: CASSEPGQTNSPLHF

J gene: TRBJ2-5
clone size: .
D gene: .
V gene: TRBV7-9
CDR3 DNA: TGTGCCGCAGGCAGCCCGCAAGGGACCCAGTACTTC
CDR3 protein: CAAGSPQGTQYF

J gene: TRBJ2-7
clone size: .
D gene: TRBD1
V gene: TRBV7-3
CDR3 DNA: TGTGCCAGCAGCTTAGGCAGGGGGTTAAACGAGCAGTACTTC
CDR3 protein: CASSLGRGLNEQYF

J gene: TRBJ2-7
clone size: .
D gene: .
V gene: TRBV2
CDR3 DNA: TGTGCCAGCAGGGGGGGACAGACCTACGAGCAGTACTTC
CDR3 protein: CASRGGQTYEQYF

J gene: TRBJ1-3
clone size: once
D gene: .
V gene: TRBV14
CDR3 DNA: TGTGCCAGCAGCCAAGATACGGTGAGGACCATATATTTT
CDR3 protein: CASSQDTVRTIYF

J gene: TRBJ2-5
clone size: .
D gene: .
V gene: TRBV18
CDR3 DNA: TGTGCCAGCTCACCAGGCTCGGGACTTGCGTACCAAGAGACCCAGTACTTC
CDR3 protein: CASSPGSGLAYQETQYF

J gene: TRBJ2-2
clone size: once
D gene: TRBD1
V gene: TRBV5-1
CDR3 DNA: TGCGCCAGCAGCTTGGGACAGGGGCTCGGGGAGCTGTTTTTT
CDR3 protein: CASSLGQGLGELFF

J gene: TRBJ1-5
clone size: .
D gene: .
V gene: TRBV5-1
CDR3 DNA: TGCGCCAGCAGCGCCGCGGGGTTGGGCAATCAGCCCCAGCATTTT
CDR3 protein: CASSAAGLGNQPQHF

J gene: TRBJ1-5
clone size: .
D gene: .
V gene: TRBV5-6
CDR3 DNA: TGTGCCAGCAGGCGAACCGGGATTCCTAATCAGCCCCAGCATTTT
CDR3 protein: CASRRTGIPNQPQHF

J gene: TRBJ1-1
clone size: once
D gene: TRBD1
V gene: TRBV7-2
CDR3 DNA: TGTGCCAGCAGCTTACGACAGGGGGCGATTATGAACACTGAAGCTTTCTTT
CDR3 protein: CASSLRQGAIMNTEAFF

J gene: TRBJ2-3
clone size: .
D gene: TRBD2
V gene: TRBV7-8
CDR3 DNA: TGTGCCTGGGCGCGCGGGGGGGCAAAAGATACGCAGTATTTT
CDR3 protein: CAWARGGAKDTQYF

J gene: TRBJ2-3
clone size: .
D gene: TRBD2
V gene: TRBV6-1
CDR3 DNA: TGTGCCAGCAGTGAACCTAGCGGGGGGGCAACAGATACGCAGTATTTT
CDR3 protein: CASSEPSGGATDTQYF

J gene: TRBJ2-7
clone size: once
D gene: .
V gene: TRBV19
CDR3 DNA: TGTGCCAGTAGTGCGGAGGGGCGGAAGTACTTC
CDR3 protein: CASSAEGRKYF

J gene: TRBJ2-7
clone size: .
D gene: .
V gene: TRBV5-5
CDR3 DNA: TGTGCCAGCAGCTTGGAGGGGCCAGCCTTCTACGAGCAGTACTTC
CDR3 protein: CASSLEGPAFYEQYF

J gene: TRBJ2-5
clone size: .
D gene: .
V gene: TRBV19
CDR3 DNA: TGTGCCAGTAGCCTCGTCCCTAAGGGGGGGGGAGAGACCCAGTACTTC
CDR3 protein: CASSLVPKGGGETQYF

J gene: TRBJ2-1
clone size: .
D gene: .
V gene: TRBV7-2
CDR3 DNA: TGTGCCAGCAGCCCCAATCATTTGCGGCGCTCCTACAATGAGCAGTTCTTC
CDR3 protein: CASSPNHLRRSYNEQFF

J gene: TRBJ1-5
clone size: .
D gene: TRBD1
V gene: TRBV30
CDR3 DNA: TGTGCCTGGAGGGGGGACAGCGTCAATCAGCCCCAGCATTTT
CDR3 protein: CAWRGDSVNQPQHF

J gene: TRBJ2-7
clone size: .
D gene: .
V gene: TRBV7-2
CDR3 DNA: TGTGCCAGTGGGGAGTACGAGCAGTACTTC
CDR3 protein: CASGEYEQYF

J gene: TRBJ1-4
clone size: .
D gene: .
V gene: TRBV7-7
CDR3 DNA: TGTGCCAGCAGCCGATCCAGGGGAAATAATGAAAAACTGTTTTTT
CDR3 protein: CASSRSRGNNEKLFF

J gene: TRBJ1-1
clone size: once
D gene: .
V gene: TRBV6-5
CDR3 DNA: TGTGCCAGCAGCGTCACAGCGGCCCTGAACACTGAAGCTTTCTTT
CDR3 protein: CASSVTAALNTEAFF

J gene: TRBJ1-2
clone size: .
D gene: .
V gene: TRBV6-5
CDR3 DNA: TGTGCCACCCCGTCCGTTTTTCAGGGTAACTATGGCTACACCTTC
CDR3 protein: CATPSVFQGNYGYTF

J gene: TRBJ1-2
clone size: .
D gene: TRBD1
V gene: TRBV29-1
CDR3 DNA: TGCAGCGCCGCCCCGACAGGGCAAGCCTATGGCTACACCTTC
CDR3 protein: CSAAPTGQAYGYTF

J gene: TRBJ2-2
clone size: .
D gene: TRBD2
V gene: TRBV7-2
CDR3 DNA: TGTGCCAGCAGCTCGCATCTTCTAGCGGGTCCCGGGGAGCTGTTTTTT
CDR3 protein: CASSSHLLAGPGELFF

J gene: TRBJ2-5
clone size: .
D gene: .
V gene: TRBV9
CDR3 DNA: TGTGCCAGCAGCGTGAGAGGACGGACTCAAGAGACCCAGTACTTC
CDR3 protein: CASSVRGRTQETQYF

J gene: TRBJ2-7
clone size: .
D gene: .
V gene: TRBV19
CDR3 DNA: TGTGCCAGTAGCCCGCCGCACGGGTTTTCCTACGAGCAGTACTTC
CDR3 protein: CASSPPHGFSYEQYF

J gene: TRBJ2-3
clone size: .
D gene: TRBD2
V gene: TRBV3-1/TRBV3-2
CDR3 DNA: TGTGCCAGCAGCCAAGATTCGCGGGGGGCTGCAGATACGCAGTATTTT
CDR3 protein: CASSQDSRGAADTQYF

J gene: TRBJ1-5
clone size: .
D gene: .
V gene: TRBV19
CDR3 DNA: TGTGCCAGTAGTATTCCCCCCCCGACAGCTTACAATCAGCCCCAGCATTTT
CDR3 protein: CASSIPPPTAYNQPQHF

J gene: TRBJ2-1
clone size: .
D gene: TRBD1
V gene: TRBV10-2
CDR3 DNA: TGCGCCAGCAGCGCGGACAGGGCGAGGTACAATGAGCAGTTCTTC
CDR3 protein: CASSADRARYNEQFF

J gene: TRBJ1-2
clone size: .
D gene: .
V gene: TRBV7-2
CDR3 DNA: TGTGCCAGCAGCTTAGACAGCAACTATGGCTACACCTTC
CDR3 protein: CASSLDSNYGYTF

J gene: TRBJ1-3
clone size: .
D gene: .
V gene: TRBV19
CDR3 DNA: TGTGCCAGTAGGTCCAGGGGAGACTCTGGAAACACCATATATTTT
CDR3 protein: CASRSRGDSGNTIYF

J gene: TRBJ2-7
clone size: .
D gene: .
V gene: TRBV5-1
CDR3 DNA: TGCGCCAGCAGCTTGGTAGTGGGGGCCACTGACGAGCAGTACTTC
CDR3 protein: CASSLVVGATDEQYF

J gene: TRBJ2-3
clone size: .
D gene: .
V gene: TRBV7-9
CDR3 DNA: TGTGCCAGCAGCTTGGAGGGTCTCACAGATACGCAGTATTTT
CDR3 protein: CASSLEGLTDTQYF

J gene: TRBJ2-7
clone size: .
D gene: .
V gene: TRBV5-4
CDR3 DNA: TGTGCCAGCAGCTTGGACAGGAAAAACGAGCAGTACTTC
CDR3 protein: CASSLDRKNEQYF

J gene: TRBJ1-5
clone size: .
D gene: TRBD1
V gene: TRBV20-1
CDR3 DNA: TGCAGTGCTAGTTCCGGGACAGGGGCAAATCAGCCCCAGCATTTT
CDR3 protein: CSASSGTGANQPQHF